Included here is one TCR beta chain sequence, with context. This clonotype was counted a few times. There is no known antigen for this receptor. No base quality information exists; no much larger clone differs at one position. The germline V gene sets CDR1 to MNHEY and CDR2 to SVGEGT. The CDR3 measures 17 amino acids from cysteine to phenylalanine. Only the CDR3 part of the read is kept: 51 bases, read in frame from the first base. Deletion took 6 bases off V and 1 base off J, with a span of 21 bases between the germline ends. Sequenced on an Illumina HiSeq 1500. TCRdb reprocessing: public reads trimmed at Q25 with fastp, clones called with MiXCR, in-frame beta chains kept. Every distinct CDR3 protein forms one entry, paired with its most common genes and DNA. The sample contains about 310,000 distinct CDR3 sequences, 17% of them found a single time. The ten largest clonotypes hold 12% of the sample.

The sample belongs to a study of T cell repertoires in cytomegalovirus infection (dated by TCRdb to about 2019). About the full investigation: The HLA type of each donor mattered for the analysis, because public TCR beta signatures pointed to carriage of CMV infection along with the matching HLA type.

What the work shows at the level of the full study, not this receptor alone: Carriers of CMV infection plus the relevant HLA type were discriminated by the cumulative frequency of public TCR beta family members in the study cohort and in an independent approximately 360-donor cohort. In the ex vivo response, HLA-C-restricted CMV-specific TCR beta clonotypes were dominant, and in two of eight donors the single most frequent clonotype came from this HLA-C-restricted group.

This TCR was recovered from a human donor in good health (CMV status not recorded). Some clones in this sample may be carry-over from other donors' samples. The sample was PBMCs. The V gene is TRBV6-2 or TRBV6-3 and the J gene is TRBJ1-2; tentative D gene TRBD1, with 5 bases matching. The CDR3 reads CASRDAPGTQFNYGYTF. The bases read TGTGCCAGCAGAGACGCCCCGGGGACGCAGTTTAACTATGGCTACACCTTC.